These 10 T cell receptor beta chains share one sample of origin, sequenced in a study of blood T cell repertoires in COVID-19. The protocol was immunoSEQ multiplex PCR, while the TCRdb copy is restricted to in-frame clones and leaves out a portion. Seen here are approximately 210,000 clones, under 90% observed once, and the top ten hold 8% to 9%. The sample taken for sequencing was PBMCs or T cells enriched from blood (not recorded which). The source of these receptors is a woman aged 45-59 years with acute COVID-19.

Only one count was recorded for this clone. The chain recombines TRBV7-2 with TRBJ1-2, with TRBD1 matching over 12 bases. The CDR3 totals 16 residues. From germline, CDR1 is SGHTA and CDR2 FQGNSA. With V trimmed by 5 bases and J by 4 bases, 8 bases remained unmatched. The CDR3 region has the DNA TGTGCCAGCAGCCCTGCCGGGACAGGGGGCAGCTATGGCTACACCTTC. It is translated as CASSPAGTGGSYGYTF.

For this clone: The sample has other DNA sequences that encode this CDR3 too. J is TRBJ1-3 and V is TRBV18; D possibly corresponds to TRBD1 (6 bases). The germline V and J ends were trimmed by 1 base and 0 bases, with 7 bases remaining between them. Germline V gene data show CDR1 as KGHSH and CDR2 as LQKENI. This CDR3 is 15 amino acids long. The CDR3 DNA is TGTGCCAGCTCACCACGGACAGCCTCTGGAAACACCATATATTTT. This encodes CASSPRTASGNTIYF. Based on the CDR3 plus reference TRBV18 and TRBJ1-3, the full variable domain is NAGVMQNPRHLVRRRGQEARLRCSPMKGHSHVYWYRQLPEEGLKFMVYLQKENIIDESGMPKERFSAEFPKEGPSILRIQQVVRGDSAAYFCASSPRTASGNTIYFGEGSWLTVV.

This clone appeared a few times. V usage is TRBV28 and J usage is TRBJ2-7, with D possibly matching TRBD2 (5 bases). The CDR3 consists of 13 residues. V lost 7 bases to trimming and J lost 0 bases, with 10 bases between them. CDR1 and CDR2 (germline): MDHEN, SYDVKM. The DNA for the CDR3 is TGTGCCAGCACCGATGGGAGCTCCTACGAGCAGTACTTC. It is translated as CASTDGSSYEQYF. Full variable domain (rest looked up from reference TRBV28 and TRBJ2-7): DVKVTQSSRYLVKRTGEKVFLECVQDMDHENMFWYRQDPGLGLRLIYFSYDVKMKEKGDIPEGYSVSREKKERFSLILESASTNQTSMYLCASTDGSSYEQYFGPGTRLTVT.

CDR3 sequence reads: CASSPGQGAVNEQFF. The CDR3 bases are TGTGCCAGCTCACCAGGACAGGGGGCGGTGAATGAGCAGTTCTTC. V usage is TRBV18 and J usage is TRBJ2-1; TRBD1 agrees at 11 bases. The V and J ends lost 2 bases and 7 bases, in that order; junction bases with no gene match: 4. The CDR3 covers 15 residues. CDR1 and CDR2 from the germline V gene are KGHSH and LQKENI.

This chain links TRBV7-3 with TRBJ1-3; perhaps TRBD1 as D (5 bases). Trimming shortened V by 5 bases and J by 4 bases, and 27 bases separated the two germline ends. CDR1 is SGHTA and CDR2 is FQGTGA in the germline V gene. This CDR3 region has 19 residues. The CDR3 sequence: CASSRYLTSLPNRGNTIYF. CDR3 coding DNA: TGTGCCAGCAGCCGCTACCTTACCTCCCTCCCGAACAGGGGAAACACCATATATTTT.

The chain links TRBV29-1 to TRBJ2-7, with TRBD1 identical over 9 bases. The germline V gene encodes CDR1 SQVTM and CDR2 ANQGSEA. Trimming at V came to 0 bases and at J to 7 bases, leaving 10 bases not matched to a gene. The length of the CDR3 is 15 residues. As DNA, the CDR3 is TGCAGCGTTGAAGATCAGCGAGACAGGGGGACGGAGCAGTACTTC. It translates to CSVEDQRDRGTEQYF.

CDR3 nucleotide sequence: TGTGCCAGCAGTTCTAGACTAGCGGGGGGGACCTACAATGAGCAGTTCTTC. Translation: CASSSRLAGGTYNEQFF. The chain is built from TRBV28 and TRBJ2-1, with TRBD2 matching 14 bases. Germline V lookup: CDR1 MDHEN, CDR2 SYDVKM. The CDR3 consists of 17 residues. Losses at the gene ends were 4 bases for V and 2 bases for J; bases not matched to a gene: 4.

This chain connects TRBV28 to TRBJ2-1; the match to TRBD1 covers 7 bases. This CDR3 contains 14 residues. Germline trimming cut 6 bases from V and 8 bases from J; bases unmatched to any gene: 10. Germline CDR1 is MDHEN and CDR2 is SYDVKM. CDR3 protein: CASSPTGTQDEQFF. Written as DNA, the CDR3 is TGTGCCAGCAGCCCGACAGGGACACAGGATGAGCAGTTCTTC.

J is TRBJ2-7 and V is TRBV11-2, with a weak D call TRBD2 (5 bases). CDR1 is SGHAT and CDR2 is FQNNGV in the germline V gene. The CDR3 totals 14 residues. V was shortened by 3 bases and J by 6 bases, with 15 bases between the two germline ends. Here the CDR3 reads CASSLETGNSEQYF. Here the CDR3 DNA reads TGTGCCAGCAGCTTGGAGACGGGGAACTCCGAGCAGTACTTC. Drawing the rest from reference TRBV11-2 and TRBJ2-7, the complete variable domain is EAGVAQSPRYKIIEKRQSVAFWCNPISGHATLYWYQQILGQGPKLLIQFQNNGVVDDSQLPKDRFSAERLKGVDSTLKIQPAKLEDSAVYLCASSLETGNSEQYFGPGTRLTVT.

The V gene is TRBV2, the J gene TRBJ1-2; TRBD1 might be the D (5 bases). This CDR3 has 14 residues. From germline, CDR1 is SNHLY and CDR2 FYNNEI. Trimming removed 1 base from V and 2 bases from J, with 8 bases in between. CDR3 protein: CASSEEGWNYGYTF. The CDR3 DNA is TGTGCCAGCAGTGAAGAGGGGTGGAACTATGGCTACACCTTC.